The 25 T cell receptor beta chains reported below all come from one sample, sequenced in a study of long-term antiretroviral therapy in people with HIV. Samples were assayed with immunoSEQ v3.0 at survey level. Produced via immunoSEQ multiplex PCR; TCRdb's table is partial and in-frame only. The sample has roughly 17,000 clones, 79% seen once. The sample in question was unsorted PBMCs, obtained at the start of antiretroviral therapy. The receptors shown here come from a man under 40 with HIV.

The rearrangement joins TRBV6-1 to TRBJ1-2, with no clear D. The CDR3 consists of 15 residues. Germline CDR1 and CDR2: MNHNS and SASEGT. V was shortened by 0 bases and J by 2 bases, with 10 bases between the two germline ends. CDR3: CASSEAEGINYGYTF. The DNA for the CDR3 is TGTGCCAGCAGTGAAGCTGAAGGGATCAACTATGGCTACACCTTC.

This CDR3 is CASSFSGQGETIQYF. DNA for the CDR3: TGTGCCAGCAGCTTTTCGGGGCAGGGGGAGACCATTCAGTACTTC. The genes are TRBV5-5 and TRBJ2-4, with TRBD1 matching over 7 bases. The CDR3 length is 15 residues. Germline CDR1 reads SGHKS; CDR2 reads YYEKEE (reference sequence). With 2 bases clipped from V and 9 bases from J, the junction kept 11 bases outside the gene matches.

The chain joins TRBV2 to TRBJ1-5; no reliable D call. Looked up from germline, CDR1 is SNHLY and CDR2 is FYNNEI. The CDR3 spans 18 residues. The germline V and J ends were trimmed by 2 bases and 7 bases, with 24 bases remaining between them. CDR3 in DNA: TGTGCCAGCAGTGAACGACTCCCACTCAAGAATCGGACCCAGCCCCAGCATTTT. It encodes CASSERLPLKNRTQPQHF.

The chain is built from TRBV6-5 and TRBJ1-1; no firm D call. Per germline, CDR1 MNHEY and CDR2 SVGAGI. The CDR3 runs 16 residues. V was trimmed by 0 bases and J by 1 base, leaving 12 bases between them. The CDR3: CASSYSSGHQNTEAFF. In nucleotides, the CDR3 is TGTGCCAGCAGTTACTCGTCTGGGCACCAGAACACTGAAGCTTTCTTT.

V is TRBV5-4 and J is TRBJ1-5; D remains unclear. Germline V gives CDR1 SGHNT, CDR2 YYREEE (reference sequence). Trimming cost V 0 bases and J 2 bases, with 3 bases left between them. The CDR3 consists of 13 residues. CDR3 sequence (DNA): TGTGCCAGCAGCTTGGTAGGCAATCAGCCCCAGCATTTT. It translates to CASSLVGNQPQHF.

CDR3 protein: CAWSVGTGTYNEQFF. DNA of the CDR3: TGTGCCTGGAGTGTTGGGACAGGGACCTACAATGAGCAGTTCTTC. V gene TRBV30 combines with J gene TRBJ2-1; 9 nucleotides match TRBD1. The CDR3 runs to 15 residues. V trimming: 0 bases; J trimming: 2 bases; junction bases outside the gene matches: 2. Germline V CDR1 and CDR2: GTSNPN, SVGIG (reference sequence).

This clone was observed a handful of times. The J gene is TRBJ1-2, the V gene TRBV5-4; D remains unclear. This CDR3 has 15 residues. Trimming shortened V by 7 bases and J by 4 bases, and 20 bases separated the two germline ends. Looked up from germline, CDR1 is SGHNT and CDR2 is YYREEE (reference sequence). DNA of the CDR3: TGTGCCAGCGTAAGAATACCAGGAAAGACCTATGGCTACACCTTC. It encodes CASVRIPGKTYGYTF.

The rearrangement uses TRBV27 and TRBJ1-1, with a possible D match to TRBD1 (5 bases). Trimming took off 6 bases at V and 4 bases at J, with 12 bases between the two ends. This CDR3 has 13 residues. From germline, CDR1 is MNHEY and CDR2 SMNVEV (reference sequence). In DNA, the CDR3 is TGTGCCAGCAGACCACGGGGCCCCACTGAAGCTTTCTTT. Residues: CASRPRGPTEAFF.

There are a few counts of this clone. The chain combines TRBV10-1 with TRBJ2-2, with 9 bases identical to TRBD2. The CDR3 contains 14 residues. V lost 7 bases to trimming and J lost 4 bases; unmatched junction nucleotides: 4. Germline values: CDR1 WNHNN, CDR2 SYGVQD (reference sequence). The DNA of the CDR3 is TGCGCCAGCACGGGACTAGCTAGCACCGGGGAGCTGTTTTTT. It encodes CASTGLASTGELFF.

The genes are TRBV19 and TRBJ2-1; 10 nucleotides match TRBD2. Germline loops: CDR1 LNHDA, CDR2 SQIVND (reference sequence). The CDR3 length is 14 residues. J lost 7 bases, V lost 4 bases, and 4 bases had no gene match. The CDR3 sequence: CASSTSGSRNEQFF. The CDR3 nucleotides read TGTGCCAGTAGTACTAGCGGGAGCAGGAATGAGCAGTTCTTC. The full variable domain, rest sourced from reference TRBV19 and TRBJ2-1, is DGGITQSPKYLFRKEGQNVTLSCEQNLNHDAMYWYRQDPGQGLRLIYYSQIVNDFQKGDIAEGYSVSREKKESFPLTVTSAQKNPTAFYLCASSTSGSRNEQFFGPGTRLTVL.

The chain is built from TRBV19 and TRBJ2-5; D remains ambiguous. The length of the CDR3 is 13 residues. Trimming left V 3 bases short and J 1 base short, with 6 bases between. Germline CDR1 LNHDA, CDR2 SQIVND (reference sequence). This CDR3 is CASSIAFQETQYF. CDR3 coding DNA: TGTGCCAGTAGTATTGCTTTCCAAGAGACCCAGTACTTC.

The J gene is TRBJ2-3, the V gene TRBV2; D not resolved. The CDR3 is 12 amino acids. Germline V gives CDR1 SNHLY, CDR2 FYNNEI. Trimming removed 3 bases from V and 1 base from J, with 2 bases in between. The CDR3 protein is CASSEGTDTQYF. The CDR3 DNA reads TGTGCCAGCAGTGAGGGCACAGATACGCAGTATTTT. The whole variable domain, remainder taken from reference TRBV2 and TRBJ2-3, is EPEVTQTPSHQVTQMGQEVILRCVPISNHLYFYWYRQILGQKVEFLVSFYNNEISEKSEIFDDQFSVERPDGSNFTLKIRSTKLEDSAMYFCASSEGTDTQYFGPGTRLTVL.

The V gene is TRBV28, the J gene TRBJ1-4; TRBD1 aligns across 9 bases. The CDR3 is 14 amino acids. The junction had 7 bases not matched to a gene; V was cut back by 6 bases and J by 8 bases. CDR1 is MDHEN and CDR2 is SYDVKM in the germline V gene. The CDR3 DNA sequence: TGTGCCAGCAGCTCGCCGGGACAGGGAGAAAAACTGTTTTTT. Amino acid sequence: CASSSPGQGEKLFF.

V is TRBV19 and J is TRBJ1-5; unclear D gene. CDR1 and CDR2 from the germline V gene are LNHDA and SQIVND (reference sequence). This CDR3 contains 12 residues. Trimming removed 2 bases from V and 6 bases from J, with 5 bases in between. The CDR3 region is CASSIYTQPQHF. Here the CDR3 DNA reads TGTGCCAGTAGTATATACACTCAGCCCCAGCATTTT. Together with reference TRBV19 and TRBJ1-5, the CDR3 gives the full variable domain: DGGITQSPKYLFRKEGQNVTLSCEQNLNHDAMYWYRQDPGQGLRLIYYSQIVNDFQKGDIAEGYSVSREKKESFPLTVTSAQKNPTAFYLCASSIYTQPQHFGDGTRLSIL.

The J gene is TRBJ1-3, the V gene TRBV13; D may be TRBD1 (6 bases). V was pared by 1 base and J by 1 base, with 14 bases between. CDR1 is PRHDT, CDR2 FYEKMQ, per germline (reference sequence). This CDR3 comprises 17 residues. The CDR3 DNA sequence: TGTGCCAGCAGCTTAGCAGGGGTATTGGAATCTGGAAACACCATATATTTT. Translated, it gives CASSLAGVLESGNTIYF.

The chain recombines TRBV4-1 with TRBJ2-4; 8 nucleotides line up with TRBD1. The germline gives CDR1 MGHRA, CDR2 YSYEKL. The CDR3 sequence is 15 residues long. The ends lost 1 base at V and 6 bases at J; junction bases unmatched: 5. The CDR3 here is CASSQGTGRGNIQYF. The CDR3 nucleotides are TGCGCCAGCAGCCAAGGGACAGGGAGAGGAAACATTCAGTACTTC.

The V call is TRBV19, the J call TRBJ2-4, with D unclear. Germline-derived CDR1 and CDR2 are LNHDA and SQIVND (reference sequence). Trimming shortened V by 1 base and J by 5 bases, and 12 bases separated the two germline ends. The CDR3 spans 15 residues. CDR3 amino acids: CASSIVSGWENIQYF. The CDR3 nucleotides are TGTGCCAGTAGTATAGTTTCCGGTTGGGAAAACATTCAGTACTTC.

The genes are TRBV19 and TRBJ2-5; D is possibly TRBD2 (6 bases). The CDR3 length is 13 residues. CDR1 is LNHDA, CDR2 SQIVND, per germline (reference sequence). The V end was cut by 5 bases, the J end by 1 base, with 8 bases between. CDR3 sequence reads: CASSGTVQETQYF. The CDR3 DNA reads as TGTGCCAGTAGTGGGACTGTCCAAGAGACCCAGTACTTC.

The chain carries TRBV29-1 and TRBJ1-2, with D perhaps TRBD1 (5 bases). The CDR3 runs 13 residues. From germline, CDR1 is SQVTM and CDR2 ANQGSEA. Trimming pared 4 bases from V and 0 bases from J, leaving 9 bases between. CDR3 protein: CSVGGGTNYGYTF. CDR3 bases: TGCAGCGTTGGGGGGGGAACTAACTATGGCTACACCTTC.

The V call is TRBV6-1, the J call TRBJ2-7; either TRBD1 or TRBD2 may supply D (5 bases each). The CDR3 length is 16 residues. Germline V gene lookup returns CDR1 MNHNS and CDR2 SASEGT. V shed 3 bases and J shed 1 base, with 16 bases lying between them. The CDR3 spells CASSDVGTERSYEQYF. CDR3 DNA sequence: TGTGCCAGCAGTGACGTAGGGACGGAAAGATCCTACGAGCAGTACTTC.

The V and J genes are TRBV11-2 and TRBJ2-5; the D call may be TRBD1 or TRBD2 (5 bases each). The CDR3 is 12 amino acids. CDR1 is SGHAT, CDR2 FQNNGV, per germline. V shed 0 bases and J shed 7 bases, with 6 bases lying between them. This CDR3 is CASSLDGGTQYF. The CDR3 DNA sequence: TGTGCCAGCAGCTTAGATGGGGGGACCCAGTACTTC.

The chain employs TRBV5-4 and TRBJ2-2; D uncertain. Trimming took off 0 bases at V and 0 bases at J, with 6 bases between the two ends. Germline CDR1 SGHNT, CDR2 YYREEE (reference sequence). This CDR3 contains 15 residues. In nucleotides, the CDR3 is TGTGCCAGCAGCTTGGATCAGGCGAACACCGGGGAGCTGTTTTTT. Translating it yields CASSLDQANTGELFF.

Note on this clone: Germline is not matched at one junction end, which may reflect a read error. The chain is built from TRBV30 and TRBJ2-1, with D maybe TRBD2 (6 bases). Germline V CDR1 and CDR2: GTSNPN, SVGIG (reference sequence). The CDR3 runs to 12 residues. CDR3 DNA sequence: TGTGCCCGGAGGGAAGCGGACAATGAGCAGTTCTTC. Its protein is CARREADNEQFF.

CDR3 protein: CASSYSPTGGIDTQYF. The CDR3 DNA reads TGTGCCAGCAGTTACTCACCGACAGGGGGAATAGATACGCAGTATTTT. The chain has TRBV6-5 and TRBJ2-3, with 9 bases fitting TRBD1. J was trimmed by 5 bases and V by 0 bases; bases with no gene match: 6. CDR3 size: 16 residues. Germline CDR1 reads MNHEY; CDR2 reads SVGAGI.

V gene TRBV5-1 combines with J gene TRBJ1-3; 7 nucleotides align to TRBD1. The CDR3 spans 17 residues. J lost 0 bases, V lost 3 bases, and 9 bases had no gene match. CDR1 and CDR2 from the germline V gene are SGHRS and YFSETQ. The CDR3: CASSSGQEPSSGNTIYF. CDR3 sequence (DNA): TGCGCCAGCAGCTCCGGACAGGAACCTTCCTCTGGAAACACCATATATTTT. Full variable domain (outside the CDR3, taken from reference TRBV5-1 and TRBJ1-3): KAGVTQTPRYLIKTRGQQVTLSCSPISGHRSVSWYQQTPGQGLQFLFEYFSETQRNKGNFPGRFSGRQFSNSRSEMNVSTLELGDSALYLCASSSGQEPSSGNTIYFGEGSWLTVV.